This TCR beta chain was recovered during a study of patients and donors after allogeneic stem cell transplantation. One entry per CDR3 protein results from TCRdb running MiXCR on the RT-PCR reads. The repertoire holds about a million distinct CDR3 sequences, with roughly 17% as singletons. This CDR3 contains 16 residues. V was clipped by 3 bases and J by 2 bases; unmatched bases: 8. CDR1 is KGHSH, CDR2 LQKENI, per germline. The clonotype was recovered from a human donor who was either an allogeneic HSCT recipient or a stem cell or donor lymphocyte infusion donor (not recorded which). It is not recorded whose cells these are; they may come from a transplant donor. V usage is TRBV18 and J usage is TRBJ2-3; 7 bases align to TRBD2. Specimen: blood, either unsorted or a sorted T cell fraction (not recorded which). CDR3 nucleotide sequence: TGTGCCAGCTCACCGTTGAGTGCGGGAGTCACAGATACGCAGTATTTT. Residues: CASSPLSAGVTDTQYF.